This T cell receptor beta chain was identified in a study of T cell responses to AZD1222 COVID-19 vaccine. General observations from the study: Repertoire collection took place solely once the T cell response had peaked. Nearly half of unique spike-specific TCRs reportedly avoided B.1.351 and B.1.1.7 mutated regions. Females outnumbered males among donors, who were mostly white British; clonal diversity was possibly underestimated. Spike-specific TCR breadth and depth rose after two AZD1222 doses.

To note about this clone: Antigen specificity is unknown.

The CDR3 consists of 16 residues. The J segment lost 2 bases and the V segment lost 5 bases, leaving 10 bases of the junction unmatched. Germline assignment: CDR1 SEHNR and CDR2 FQNEAQ (reference sequence). Some clones are missing from TCRdb's copy, which holds only in-frame ones; the method was immunoSEQ multiplex PCR. The sample consists of 20,000 to 30,000 clones, 88% of them appearing once. This chain links TRBV7-9 with TRBJ2-5; 8 bases map to TRBD2. This material consisted of peripheral blood, taken 28 days after the second AZD1222 dose. This clonotype was obtained from an adult who received the AZD1222 COVID-19 vaccine. The CDR3 DNA is TGTGCCAGCAGCCCCCGGGTAGCGGGGCCTCAAGAGACCCAGTACTTC. It is translated as CASSPRVAGPQETQYF. The entire variable domain, with the rest obtained from reference TRBV7-9 and TRBJ2-5, is as follows: DTGVSQNPRHKITKRGQNVTFRCDPISEHNRLYWYRQTLGQGPEFLTYFQNEAQLEKSRLLSDRFSAERPKGSFSTLEIQRTEQGDSAMYLCASSPRVAGPQETQYFGPGTRLLVL.